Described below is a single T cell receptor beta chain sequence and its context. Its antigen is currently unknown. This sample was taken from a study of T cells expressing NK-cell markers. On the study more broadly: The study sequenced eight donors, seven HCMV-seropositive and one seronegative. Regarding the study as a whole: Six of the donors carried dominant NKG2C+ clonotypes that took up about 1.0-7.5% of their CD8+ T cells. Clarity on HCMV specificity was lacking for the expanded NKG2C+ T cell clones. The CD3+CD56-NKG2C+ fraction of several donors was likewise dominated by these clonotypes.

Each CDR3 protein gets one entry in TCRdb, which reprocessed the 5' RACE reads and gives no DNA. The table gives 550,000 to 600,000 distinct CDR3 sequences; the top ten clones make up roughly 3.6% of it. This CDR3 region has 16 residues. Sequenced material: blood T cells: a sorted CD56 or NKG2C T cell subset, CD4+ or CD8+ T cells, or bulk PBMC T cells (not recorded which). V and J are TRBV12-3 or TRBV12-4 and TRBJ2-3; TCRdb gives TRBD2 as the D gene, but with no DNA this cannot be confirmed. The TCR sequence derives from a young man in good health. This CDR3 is CASSRRLAGGWDTQYF.